This T cell receptor beta chain was sequenced in a study of T cell clonality in common variable immunodeficiency. Study-level findings and limits: Reportedly, TCR beta sequences from common variable immunodeficiency showed fewer deletions and N-nucleotide insertions.

With regard to this clone: Its specificity is unknown.

Equal genomic DNA amounts from CVID and control samples were sequenced. Data came from immunoSEQ multiplex PCR; TCRdb stores just in-frame clones and leaves some out. Observed in the sample are about 42,000 clones, none of them singletons. This clonotype originated in a human donor with common variable immunodeficiency. The sample comprised peripheral blood mononuclear cells.

The CDR3 here is CASSYRGTYGNQPQHF. The sequenced part of the CDR3 DNA is TGTGCCAGCAGTTACCGCGGCACCTATGGCAATCAGCCC. The V gene is TRBV6-2 or TRBV6-3, the J gene TRBJ1-5; D is unresolved. Read sequence stops 3 residues before the CDR3 end, and the germline J gene provides the missing end. The CDR3 spans 16 residues. The ends were cut back, 2 bases at V and 2 bases at J, with 13 bases in the middle. The V gene's germline CDR1 is MNHEY and CDR2 SVGEGT.